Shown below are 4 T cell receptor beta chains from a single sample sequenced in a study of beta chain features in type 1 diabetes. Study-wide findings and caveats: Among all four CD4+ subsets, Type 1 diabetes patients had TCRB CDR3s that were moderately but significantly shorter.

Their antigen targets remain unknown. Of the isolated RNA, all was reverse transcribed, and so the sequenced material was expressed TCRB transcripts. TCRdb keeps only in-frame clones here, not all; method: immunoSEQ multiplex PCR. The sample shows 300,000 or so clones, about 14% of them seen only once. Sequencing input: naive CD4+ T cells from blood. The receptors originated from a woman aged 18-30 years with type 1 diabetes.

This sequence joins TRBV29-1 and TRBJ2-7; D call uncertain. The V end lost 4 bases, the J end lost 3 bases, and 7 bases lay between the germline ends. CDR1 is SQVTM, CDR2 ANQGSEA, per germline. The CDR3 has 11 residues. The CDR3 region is CSVVSFYEQYF. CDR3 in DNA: TGCAGCGTTGTTAGTTTCTACGAGCAGTACTTC.

The CDR3 region has the DNA TGTGCCAGCTCACCCGGGACAGGGGTTATGTCTGAAGCTTTCTTT. This encodes CASSPGTGVMSEAFF. The J gene is TRBJ1-1, the V gene TRBV18, with TRBD1 identical over 10 bases. Trimming removed 3 bases from V and 6 bases from J; junction bases left unmatched: 7. CDR1 is KGHSH, CDR2 LQKENI, per germline. This CDR3 has 15 residues.

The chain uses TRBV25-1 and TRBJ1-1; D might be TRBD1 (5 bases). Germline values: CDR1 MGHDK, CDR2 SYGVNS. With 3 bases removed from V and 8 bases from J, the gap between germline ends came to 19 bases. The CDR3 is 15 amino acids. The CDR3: CASSDHERGGSEAFF. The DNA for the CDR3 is TGTGCCAGCAGTGACCACGAGAGGGGAGGGTCGGAAGCTTTCTTT. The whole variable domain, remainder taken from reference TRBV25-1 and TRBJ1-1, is EADIYQTPRYLVIGTGKKITLECSQTMGHDKMYWYQQDPGMELHLIHYSYGVNSTEKGDLSSESTVSRIRTEHFPLTLESARPSHTSQYLCASSDHERGGSEAFFGQGTRLTVV.

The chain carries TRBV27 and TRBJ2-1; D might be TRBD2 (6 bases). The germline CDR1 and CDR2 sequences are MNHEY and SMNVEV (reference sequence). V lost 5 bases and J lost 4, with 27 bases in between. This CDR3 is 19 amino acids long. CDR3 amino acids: CASSPMGPAGSGYYNEQFF. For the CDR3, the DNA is TGTGCCAGCAGTCCGATGGGACCGGCGGGTAGCGGATATTACAATGAGCAGTTCTTC.